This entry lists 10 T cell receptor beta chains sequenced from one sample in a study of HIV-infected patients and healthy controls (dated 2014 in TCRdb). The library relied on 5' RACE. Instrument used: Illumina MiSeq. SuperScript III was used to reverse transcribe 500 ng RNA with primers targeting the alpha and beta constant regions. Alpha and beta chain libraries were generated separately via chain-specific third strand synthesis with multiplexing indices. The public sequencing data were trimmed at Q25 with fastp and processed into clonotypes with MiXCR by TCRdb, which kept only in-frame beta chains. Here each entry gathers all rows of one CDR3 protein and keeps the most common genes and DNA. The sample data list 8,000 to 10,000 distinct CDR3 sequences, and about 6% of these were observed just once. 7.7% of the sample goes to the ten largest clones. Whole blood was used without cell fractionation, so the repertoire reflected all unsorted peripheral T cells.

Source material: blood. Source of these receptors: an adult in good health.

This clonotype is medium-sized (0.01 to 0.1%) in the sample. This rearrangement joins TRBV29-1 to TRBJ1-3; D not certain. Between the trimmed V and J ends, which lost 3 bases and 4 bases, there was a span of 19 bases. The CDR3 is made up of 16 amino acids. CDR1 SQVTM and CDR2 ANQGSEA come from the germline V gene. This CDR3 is CSVEATWGMQGNTIYF. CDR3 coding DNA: TGCAGCGTTGAGGCTACATGGGGAATGCAAGGAAACACCATATATTTT.

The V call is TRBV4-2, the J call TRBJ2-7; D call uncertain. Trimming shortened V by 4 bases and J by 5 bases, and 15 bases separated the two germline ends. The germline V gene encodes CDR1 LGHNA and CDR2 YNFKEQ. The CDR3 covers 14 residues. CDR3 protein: CASSLAIHENEQYF. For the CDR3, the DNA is TGTGCCAGCAGCCTCGCCATCCATGAGAACGAGCAGTACTTC.

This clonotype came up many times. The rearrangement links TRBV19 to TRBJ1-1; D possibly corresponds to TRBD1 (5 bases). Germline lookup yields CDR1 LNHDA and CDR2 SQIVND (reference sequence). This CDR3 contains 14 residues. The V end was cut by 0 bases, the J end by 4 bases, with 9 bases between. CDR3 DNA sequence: TGTGCCAGTAGTATAGATCTGGGGGTCACTGAAGCTTTCTTT. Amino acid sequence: CASSIDLGVTEAFF. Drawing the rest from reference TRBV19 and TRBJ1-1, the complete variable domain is DGGITQSPKYLFRKEGQNVTLSCEQNLNHDAMYWYRQDPGQGLRLIYYSQIVNDFQKGDIAEGYSVSREKKESFPLTVTSAQKNPTAFYLCASSIDLGVTEAFFGQGTRLTVV.

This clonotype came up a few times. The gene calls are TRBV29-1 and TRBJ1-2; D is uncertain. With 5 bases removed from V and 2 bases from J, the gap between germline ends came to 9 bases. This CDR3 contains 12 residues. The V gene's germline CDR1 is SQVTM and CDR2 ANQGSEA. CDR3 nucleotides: TGCAGCGTTCAGGACTTCAACTATGGCTACACCTTC. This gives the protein CSVQDFNYGYTF.

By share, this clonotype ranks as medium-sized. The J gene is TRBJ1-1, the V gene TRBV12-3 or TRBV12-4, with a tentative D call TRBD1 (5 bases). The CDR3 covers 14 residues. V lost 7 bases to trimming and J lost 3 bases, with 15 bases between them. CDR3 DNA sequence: TGTGCCAGCACCCTCGGAGGGACCGACACTGAAGCTTTCTTT. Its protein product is CASTLGGTDTEAFF.

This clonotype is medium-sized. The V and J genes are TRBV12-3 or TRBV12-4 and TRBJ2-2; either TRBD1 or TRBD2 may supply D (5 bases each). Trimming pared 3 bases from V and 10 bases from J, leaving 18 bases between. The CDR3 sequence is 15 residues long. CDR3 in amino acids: CASSFVARGDSELFF. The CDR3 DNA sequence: TGTGCCAGCAGTTTTGTCGCCCGGGGCGACTCGGAGCTGTTTTTT.

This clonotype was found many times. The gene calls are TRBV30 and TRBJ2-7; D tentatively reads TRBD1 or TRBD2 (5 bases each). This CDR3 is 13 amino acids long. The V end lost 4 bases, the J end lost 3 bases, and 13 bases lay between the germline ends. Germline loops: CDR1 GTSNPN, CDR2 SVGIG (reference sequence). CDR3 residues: CAWTPGAFYEQYF. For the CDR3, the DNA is TGTGCCTGGACACCCGGGGCCTTCTACGAGCAGTACTTC.

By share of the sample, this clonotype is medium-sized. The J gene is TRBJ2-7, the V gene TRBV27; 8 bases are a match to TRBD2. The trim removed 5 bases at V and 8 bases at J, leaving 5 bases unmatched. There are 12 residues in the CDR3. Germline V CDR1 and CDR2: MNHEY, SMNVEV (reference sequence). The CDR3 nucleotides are TGTGCCAGCAGTCCGGGGGGGCCCCAGCAGTACTTC. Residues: CASSPGGPQQYF.

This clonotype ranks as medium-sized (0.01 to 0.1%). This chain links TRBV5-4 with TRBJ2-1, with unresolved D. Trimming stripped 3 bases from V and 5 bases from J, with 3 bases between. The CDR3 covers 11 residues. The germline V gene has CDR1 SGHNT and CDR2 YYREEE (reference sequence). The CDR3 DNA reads TGTGCCAGCAGCTCAAACAATGAGCAGTTCTTC. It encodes CASSSNNEQFF.

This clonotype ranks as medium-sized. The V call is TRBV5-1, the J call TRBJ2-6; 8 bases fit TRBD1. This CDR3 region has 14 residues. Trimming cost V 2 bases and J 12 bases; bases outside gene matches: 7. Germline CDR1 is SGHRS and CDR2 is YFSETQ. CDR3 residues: CASSLRTGRAVLTF. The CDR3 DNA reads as TGCGCCAGCAGCTTACGGACAGGGAGAGCCGTCCTGACTTTC.